The text below deals with one T cell receptor beta chain. Antigen unknown. These data belong to a study of graft-versus-host responses after intestinal transplantation. Repertoires were generated with immunoSEQ multiplex PCR, while TCRdb's copy carries only in-frame clones and drops some. The sample yields some 110,000 clones, around 92% seen once. CDR3 length: 14 amino acids. The germline CDR1 and CDR2 sequences are MNHEY and SVGAGI. With V trimmed by 8 bases and J by 7 bases, 11 bases remained unmatched. Here the sequenced sample was unstimulated CD8+ T cells sorted from spleen or lymph node cells, taken before transplant. The sequence was collected from a human donor who was the organ donor for an intestinal transplant. The chain employs TRBV6-5 and TRBJ2-1; 7 bases fit TRBD2. This CDR3 is CASSRREKINEQFF. In nucleotides, the CDR3 is TGTGCCAGCTCCAGGCGGGAGAAAATAAATGAGCAGTTCTTC.